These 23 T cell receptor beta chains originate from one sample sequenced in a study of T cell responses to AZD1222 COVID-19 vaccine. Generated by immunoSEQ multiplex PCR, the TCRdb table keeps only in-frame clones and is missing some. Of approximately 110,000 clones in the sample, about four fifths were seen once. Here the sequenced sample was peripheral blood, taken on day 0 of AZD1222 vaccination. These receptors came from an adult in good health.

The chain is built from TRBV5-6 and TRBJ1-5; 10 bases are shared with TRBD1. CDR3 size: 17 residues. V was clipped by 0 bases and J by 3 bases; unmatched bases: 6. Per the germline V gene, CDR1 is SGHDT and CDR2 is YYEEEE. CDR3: CASSLGWGQGINQPQHF. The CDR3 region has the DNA TGTGCCAGCAGCTTGGGATGGGGACAGGGGATCAATCAGCCCCAGCATTTT.

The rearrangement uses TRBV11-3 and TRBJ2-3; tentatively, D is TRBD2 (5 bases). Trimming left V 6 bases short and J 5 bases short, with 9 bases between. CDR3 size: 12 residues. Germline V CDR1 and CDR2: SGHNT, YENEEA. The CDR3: CASRGGGDTQYF. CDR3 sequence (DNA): TGTGCCAGCAGAGGCGGAGGAGATACGCAGTATTTT.

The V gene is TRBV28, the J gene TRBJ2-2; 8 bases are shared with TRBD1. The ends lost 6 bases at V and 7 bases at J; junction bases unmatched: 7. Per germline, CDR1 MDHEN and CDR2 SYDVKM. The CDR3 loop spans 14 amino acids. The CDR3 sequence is CASSETGESGELFF. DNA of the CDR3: TGTGCCAGCAGCGAGACAGGGGAAAGCGGGGAGCTGTTTTTT.

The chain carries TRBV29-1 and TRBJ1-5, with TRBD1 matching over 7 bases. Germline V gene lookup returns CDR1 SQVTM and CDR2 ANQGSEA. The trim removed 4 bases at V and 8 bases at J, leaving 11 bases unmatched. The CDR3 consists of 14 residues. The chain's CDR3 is CSVAPQGGMEPQHF. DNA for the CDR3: TGCAGCGTTGCTCCCCAGGGGGGTATGGAGCCCCAGCATTTT.

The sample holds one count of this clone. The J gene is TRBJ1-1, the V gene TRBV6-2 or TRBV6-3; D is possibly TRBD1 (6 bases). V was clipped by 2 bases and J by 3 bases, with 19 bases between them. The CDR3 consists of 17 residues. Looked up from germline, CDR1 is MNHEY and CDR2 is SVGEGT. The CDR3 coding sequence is TGTGCCAGCAGTTACAGCCAGGCCCCAGGGGTGTACACTGAAGCTTTCTTT. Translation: CASSYSQAPGVYTEAFF.

The CDR3 spells CASINRGGHAEAFF. CDR3 nucleotides: TGTGCCAGCATTAATCGGGGGGGGCACGCTGAAGCTTTCTTT. The chain combines TRBV2 with TRBJ1-1; possible D gene TRBD1, 6 bases. The V end was cut by 7 bases, the J end by 6 bases, with 18 bases between. This CDR3 is 14 amino acids long. Germline V gives CDR1 SNHLY, CDR2 FYNNEI.

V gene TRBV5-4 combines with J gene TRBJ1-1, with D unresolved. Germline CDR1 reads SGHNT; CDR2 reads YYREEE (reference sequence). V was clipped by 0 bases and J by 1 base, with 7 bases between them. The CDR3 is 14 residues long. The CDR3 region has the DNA TGTGCCAGCAGCTTGGTAGCGGAGAACACTGAAGCTTTCTTT. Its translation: CASSLVAENTEAFF.

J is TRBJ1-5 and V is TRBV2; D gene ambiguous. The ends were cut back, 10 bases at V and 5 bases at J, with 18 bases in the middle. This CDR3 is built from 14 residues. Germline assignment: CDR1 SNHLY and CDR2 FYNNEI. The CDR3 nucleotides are TGTGCCACCACGGCGGCCAGCGATGATCAGCCCCAGCATTTT. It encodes CATTAASDDQPQHF.

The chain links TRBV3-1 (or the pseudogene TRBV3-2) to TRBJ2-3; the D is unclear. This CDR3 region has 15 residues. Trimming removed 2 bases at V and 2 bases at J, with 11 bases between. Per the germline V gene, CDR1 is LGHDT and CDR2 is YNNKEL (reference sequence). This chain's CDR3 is CASSQHQPLTDTQYF. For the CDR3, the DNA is TGTGCCAGCAGCCAACACCAGCCCCTCACAGATACGCAGTATTTT.

The CDR3 protein is CASSRTPGQGYEQYF. CDR3 DNA sequence: TGTGCCAGCAGTCGAACACCGGGACAGGGCTACGAGCAGTACTTC. This rearrangement joins TRBV6-5 to TRBJ2-7, with 9 bases aligning to TRBD1. The J segment lost 3 bases and the V segment lost 5 bases, leaving 8 bases of the junction unmatched. The CDR3 contains 15 residues. CDR1 is MNHEY and CDR2 is SVGAGI in the germline V gene.

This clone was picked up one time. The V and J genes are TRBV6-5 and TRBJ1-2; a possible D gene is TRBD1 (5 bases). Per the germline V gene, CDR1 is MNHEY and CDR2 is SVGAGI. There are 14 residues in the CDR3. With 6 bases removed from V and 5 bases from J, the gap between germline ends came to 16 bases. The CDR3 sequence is CASRTGTGSYGYTF. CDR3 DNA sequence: TGTGCCAGCAGAACCGGGACGGGGAGTTATGGCTACACCTTC.

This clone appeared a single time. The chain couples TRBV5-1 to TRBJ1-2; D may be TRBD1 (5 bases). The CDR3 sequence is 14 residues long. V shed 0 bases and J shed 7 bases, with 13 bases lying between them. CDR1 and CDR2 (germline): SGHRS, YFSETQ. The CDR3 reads CASSLVAGQGGYTF. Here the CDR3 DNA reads TGCGCCAGCAGCTTGGTGGCAGGGCAGGGTGGCTACACCTTC.

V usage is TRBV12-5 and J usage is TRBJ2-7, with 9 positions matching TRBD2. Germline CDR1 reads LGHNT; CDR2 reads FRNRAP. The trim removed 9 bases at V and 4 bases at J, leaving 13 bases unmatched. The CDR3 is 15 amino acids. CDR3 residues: CARANIAGVWYEQYF. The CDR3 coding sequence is TGTGCTAGGGCGAACATAGCGGGAGTGTGGTACGAGCAGTACTTC.

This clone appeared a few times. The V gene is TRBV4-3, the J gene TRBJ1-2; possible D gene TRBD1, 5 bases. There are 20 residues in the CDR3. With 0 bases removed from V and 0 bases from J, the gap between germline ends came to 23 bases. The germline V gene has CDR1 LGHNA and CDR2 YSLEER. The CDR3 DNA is TGCGCCAGCAGCCAAGATTTCTGGGGACCACCCGACCCCGCTAACTATGGCTACACCTTC. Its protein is CASSQDFWGPPDPANYGYTF.

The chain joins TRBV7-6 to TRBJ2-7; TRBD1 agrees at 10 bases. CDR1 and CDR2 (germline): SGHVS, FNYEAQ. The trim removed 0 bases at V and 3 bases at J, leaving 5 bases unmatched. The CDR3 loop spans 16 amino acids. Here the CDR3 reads CASSLALRTGGYEQYF. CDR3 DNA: TGTGCCAGCAGCTTAGCGCTTCGGACAGGGGGCTACGAGCAGTACTTC.

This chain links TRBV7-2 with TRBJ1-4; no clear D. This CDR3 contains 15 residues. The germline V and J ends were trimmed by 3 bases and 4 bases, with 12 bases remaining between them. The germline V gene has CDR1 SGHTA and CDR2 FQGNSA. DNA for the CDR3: TGTGCCAGCAGCTTCTCGGCGGTTGTTAATGAAAAACTGTTTTTT. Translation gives CASSFSAVVNEKLFF. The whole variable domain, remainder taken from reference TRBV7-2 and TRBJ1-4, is GAGVSQSPSNKVTEKGKDVELRCDPISGHTALYWYRQSLGQGLEFLIYFQGNSAPDKSGLPSDRFSAERTGGSVSTLTIQRTQQEDSAVYLCASSFSAVVNEKLFFGSGTQLSVL.

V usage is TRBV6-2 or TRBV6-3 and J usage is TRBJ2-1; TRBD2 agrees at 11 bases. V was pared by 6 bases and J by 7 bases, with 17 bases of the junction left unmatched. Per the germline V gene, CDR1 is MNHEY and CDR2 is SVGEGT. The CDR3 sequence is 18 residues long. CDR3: CASSRDREGTSGTNEQFF. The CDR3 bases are TGTGCCAGCAGCCGCGACAGAGAAGGGACTAGCGGAACAAATGAGCAGTTCTTC.

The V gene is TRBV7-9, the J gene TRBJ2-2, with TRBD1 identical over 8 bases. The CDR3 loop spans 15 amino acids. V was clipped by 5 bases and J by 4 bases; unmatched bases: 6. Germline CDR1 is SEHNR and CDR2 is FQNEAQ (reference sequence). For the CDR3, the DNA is TGTGCCAGCAGCCGAATCACAGGGGGCACCGGGGAGCTGTTTTTT. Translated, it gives CASSRITGGTGELFF.

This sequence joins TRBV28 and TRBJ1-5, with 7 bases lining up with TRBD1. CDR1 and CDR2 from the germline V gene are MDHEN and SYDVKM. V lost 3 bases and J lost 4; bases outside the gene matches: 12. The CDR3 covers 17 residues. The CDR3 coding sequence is TGTGCCAGCAGTTTTACTAAACAGGGGATGGGGAATCAGCCCCAGCATTTT. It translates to CASSFTKQGMGNQPQHF.

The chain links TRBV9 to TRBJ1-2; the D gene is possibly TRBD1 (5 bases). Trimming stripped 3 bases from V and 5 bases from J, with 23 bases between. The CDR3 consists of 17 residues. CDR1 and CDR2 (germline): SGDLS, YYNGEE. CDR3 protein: CASSESPSEQGRYGYTF. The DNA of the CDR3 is TGTGCCAGCAGCGAATCCCCCTCTGAGCAGGGCAGGTATGGCTACACCTTC.

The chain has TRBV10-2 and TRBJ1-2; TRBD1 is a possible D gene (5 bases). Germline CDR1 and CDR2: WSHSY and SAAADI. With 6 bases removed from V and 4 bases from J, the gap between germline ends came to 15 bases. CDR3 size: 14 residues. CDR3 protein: CASRGTTASYGYTF. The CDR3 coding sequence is TGCGCCAGCAGAGGGACGACCGCTTCCTATGGCTACACCTTC.

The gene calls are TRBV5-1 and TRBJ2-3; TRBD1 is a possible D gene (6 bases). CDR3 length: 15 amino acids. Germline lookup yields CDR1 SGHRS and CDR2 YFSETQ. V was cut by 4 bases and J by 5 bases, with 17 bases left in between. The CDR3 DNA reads TGCGCCAGCAGCGGTATAGGGGGACGGGGAGATACGCAGTATTTT. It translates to CASSGIGGRGDTQYF.

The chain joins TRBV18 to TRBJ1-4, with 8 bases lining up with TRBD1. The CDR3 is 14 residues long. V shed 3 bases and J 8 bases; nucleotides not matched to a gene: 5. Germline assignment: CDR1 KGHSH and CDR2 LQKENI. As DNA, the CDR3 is TGTGCCAGCTCACCGACAGGGGTTGACGAAAAACTGTTTTTT. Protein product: CASSPTGVDEKLFF.